A single sample is the source of the 23 T cell receptor beta chains below, sequenced in a study of T cell responses to AZD1222 COVID-19 vaccine. This table comes from immunoSEQ multiplex PCR, and its TCRdb copy is limited to in-frame clones, with some not included. The sample carries around 180,000 clones, just under 90% recorded once. This sample comprised peripheral blood, obtained on day 0 of AZD1222 vaccination. Every receptor here comes from an adult in good health.

V gene TRBV5-6 combines with J gene TRBJ1-2; D remains ambiguous. The CDR3 loop spans 15 amino acids. CDR1 SGHDT and CDR2 YYEEEE come from the germline V gene. The germline V and J ends were trimmed by 4 bases and 3 bases, with 16 bases remaining between them. This CDR3 reads CASSPLIRSDYGYTF. The CDR3 DNA sequence: TGTGCCAGCAGCCCGCTAATCCGGTCGGACTATGGCTACACCTTC.

J is TRBJ2-3 and V is TRBV19; no reliable D call. The CDR3 has 15 residues. From germline, CDR1 is LNHDA and CDR2 SQIVND (reference sequence). Trimming took off 1 base at V and 0 bases at J, with 8 bases between the two ends. CDR3 DNA sequence: TGTGCCAGTAGTATAGCGGGTTCTAGCACAGATACGCAGTATTTT. Protein: CASSIAGSSTDTQYF.

The CDR3 here is CASSPQRTGQYEQYF. The CDR3 bases are TGTGCCAGCTCACCACAGAGGACAGGGCAGTACGAGCAGTACTTC. This sequence joins TRBV18 and TRBJ2-7, with TRBD1 matching over 8 bases. This CDR3 has 15 residues. J gave up 4 bases and V 1 base, and 6 bases lay outside the gene matches. Germline CDR1 KGHSH, CDR2 LQKENI.

The genes are TRBV3-1 (or the pseudogene TRBV3-2) and TRBJ2-1, with 7 nucleotides matching TRBD2. Germline V lookup: CDR1 LGHDT, CDR2 YNNKEL (reference sequence). J gave up 2 bases and V 6 bases, and 4 bases lay outside the gene matches. The CDR3 is 14 amino acids. The CDR3 DNA reads as TGTGCCAGCAGAAGCGGGGTAACCTACAATGAGCAGTTCTTC. Translated: CASRSGVTYNEQFF.

The chain carries TRBV4-2 and TRBJ2-1; 13 nucleotides align to TRBD2. Trimming cost V 5 bases and J 6 bases; bases outside gene matches: 7. The germline gives CDR1 LGHNA, CDR2 YNFKEQ. The CDR3 spans 16 residues. The CDR3 sequence: CASSYGLAGDGNEQFF. The CDR3 DNA sequence: TGTGCCAGCAGCTACGGACTAGCGGGAGATGGCAATGAGCAGTTCTTC.

The CDR3 sequence: CASSPPFGTGGEKLFF. CDR3 DNA: TGTGCCAGCTCACCACCCTTCGGGACAGGGGGCGAAAAACTGTTTTTT. The chain recombines TRBV18 with TRBJ1-4, with 12 bases identical to TRBD1. Losses at the gene ends were 0 bases for V and 8 bases for J; bases not matched to a gene: 4. Germline loops: CDR1 KGHSH, CDR2 LQKENI. This CDR3 is built from 16 residues.

The rearrangement uses TRBV18 and TRBJ2-1; D is unclear. The V and J ends lost 3 bases and 8 bases respectively, with 8 bases between them. Germline CDR1 KGHSH, CDR2 LQKENI. The CDR3 runs to 12 residues. CDR3 sequence (DNA): TGTGCCAGCTCACCCCTAAGTTATGAGCAGTTCTTC. Its protein is CASSPLSYEQFF.

The chain carries TRBV18 and TRBJ1-5; 7 bases are a match to TRBD1. Germline V gene sequence: CDR1 KGHSH, CDR2 LQKENI. The CDR3 has 16 amino acids. The V gene end was trimmed by 6 bases and the J gene end by 2 bases; junction bases not matched to a gene: 10. CDR3 nucleotides: TGTGCCAGCTCCCGAGACTCCAGGGGGGGCAATCAGCCCCAGCATTTT. It yields the protein CASSRDSRGGNQPQHF.

The rearrangement joins TRBV7-2 to TRBJ2-4; D remains ambiguous. Trimming stripped 0 bases from V and 7 bases from J, with 16 bases between. CDR1 is SGHTA, CDR2 FQGNSA, per germline. The CDR3 has 16 residues. The CDR3 loop reads CASSLAGPPMGNIQYF. CDR3 sequence (DNA): TGTGCCAGCAGCTTAGCGGGCCCCCCAATGGGTAACATTCAGTACTTC.

The chain carries TRBV27 and TRBJ2-1; D is unresolved. The CDR3 runs 11 residues. Trimming stripped 6 bases from V and 3 bases from J, with 3 bases between. Germline V gives CDR1 MNHEY, CDR2 SMNVEV (reference sequence). CDR3 nucleotide sequence: TGTGCCAGCAGCCACTACAATGAGCAGTTCTTC. Encoded protein: CASSHYNEQFF.

The chain carries TRBV6-5 and TRBJ2-7; D possibly uses TRBD1 or TRBD2 (5 bases each). The CDR3 length is 13 residues. Trimming pared 6 bases from V and 5 bases from J, leaving 14 bases between. Per the germline V gene, CDR1 is MNHEY and CDR2 is SVGAGI. The CDR3 sequence is CASSRYGDHEQYF. DNA for the CDR3: TGTGCCAGCAGCAGATACGGGGACCACGAGCAGTACTTC.

J is TRBJ1-5 and V is TRBV18; possibly TRBD1 for D (5 bases). The length of the CDR3 is 15 residues. Trimming shortened V by 3 bases and J by 6 bases, and 15 bases separated the two germline ends. Germline CDR1 and CDR2: KGHSH and LQKENI. The CDR3 reads CASSPAGSGGQPQHF. DNA for the CDR3: TGTGCCAGCTCACCCGCGGGCTCGGGGGGTCAGCCCCAGCATTTT. Based on the CDR3 plus reference TRBV18 and TRBJ1-5, the full variable domain is NAGVMQNPRHLVRRRGQEARLRCSPMKGHSHVYWYRQLPEEGLKFMVYLQKENIIDESGMPKERFSAEFPKEGPSILRIQQVVRGDSAAYFCASSPAGSGGQPQHFGDGTRLSIL.

Only a few counts were recorded for this clone. This chain connects TRBV15 to TRBJ1-5; unclear D gene. V lost 8 bases, J lost 0 bases, and 11 bases lay in between. The length of the CDR3 is 14 residues. In germline, CDR1 is LNHNV, CDR2 YYDKDF (reference sequence). Written as DNA, the CDR3 is TGTGCCACCGTGGACGGTTATAGCAATCAGCCCCAGCATTTT. Protein: CATVDGYSNQPQHF.

V gene TRBV6-5 combines with J gene TRBJ1-6, with TRBD1 identical over 8 bases. CDR3 length: 15 residues. Germline CDR1 reads MNHEY; CDR2 reads SVGAGI. Germline trimming cut 5 bases from V and 5 bases from J; bases unmatched to any gene: 5. The CDR3 sequence is CASSQGAWDNSPLHF. CDR3 coding DNA: TGTGCCAGCAGTCAGGGGGCATGGGATAATTCACCCCTCCACTTT.

This clone was found a few times. The chain employs TRBV3-1 (or the pseudogene TRBV3-2) and TRBJ1-5, with unresolved D. This CDR3 has 14 amino acids. Between the trimmed V and J ends, which lost 1 base and 7 bases, there was a span of 11 bases. The germline V gene encodes CDR1 LGHDT and CDR2 YNNKEL (reference sequence). This CDR3 reads CASSQVARGQPQHF. In DNA, the CDR3 is TGTGCCAGCAGCCAAGTAGCCCGAGGGCAGCCCCAGCATTTT.

V is TRBV7-3 and J is TRBJ2-7, with 8 bases identical to TRBD1. With V trimmed by 5 bases and J by 5 bases, 8 bases remained unmatched. The germline V gene has CDR1 SGHTA and CDR2 FQGTGA. This CDR3 is built from 14 residues. The CDR3 bases are TGTGCCAGCAGCCCCAGACAGGGGAGCCACGAGCAGTACTTC. Translation gives CASSPRQGSHEQYF.

Written as DNA, the CDR3 is TGTGCCAGCAGCGTTACTAGCGGGAGGGCCGGTACGCAGTATTTT. It is translated as CASSVTSGRAGTQYF. The rearrangement links TRBV11-3 to TRBJ2-3; 13 bases map to TRBD2. V lost 5 bases, J lost 8 bases, and 7 bases stayed unmatched. Germline V gives CDR1 SGHNT, CDR2 YENEEA. This CDR3 has 15 amino acids.

The rearrangement joins TRBV9 to TRBJ2-3; 8 positions agree with TRBD2. This CDR3 has 18 amino acids. The germline V gene has CDR1 SGDLS and CDR2 YYNGEE. Trimming cost V 4 bases and J 2 bases; bases outside gene matches: 15. The CDR3 is CASSTGSGGRYFTDTQYF. CDR3 DNA: TGTGCCAGCAGCACCGGTAGTGGCGGGAGGTATTTCACAGATACGCAGTATTTT.

V gene TRBV7-6 combines with J gene TRBJ1-2; D might be TRBD1 (5 bases). The CDR3 runs to 13 residues. V was pared by 0 bases and J by 6 bases, with 8 bases between. Germline assignment: CDR1 SGHVS and CDR2 FNYEAQ. In nucleotides, the CDR3 is TGTGCCAGCAGCTTAGCGACGGGGGATGGCTACACCTTC. It codes for CASSLATGDGYTF.

V and J are TRBV7-2 and TRBJ1-5; D unresolved. V was shortened by 5 bases and J by 5 bases, with 7 bases between the two germline ends. The CDR3 is made up of 12 amino acids. Germline assignment: CDR1 SGHTA and CDR2 FQGNSA. DNA of the CDR3: TGTGCCAGCAGCCCATACGATCAGCCCCAGCATTTT. Encoded protein: CASSPYDQPQHF.

The V call is TRBV19, the J call TRBJ1-2, with 8 bases that match TRBD1. The V gene end was trimmed by 6 bases and the J gene end by 8 bases; junction bases not matched to a gene: 2. Looked up from germline, CDR1 is LNHDA and CDR2 is SQIVND (reference sequence). CDR3 length: 11 amino acids. The chain's CDR3 is CASRTGAGYTF. The DNA for the CDR3 is TGTGCCAGTAGGACAGGGGCGGGCTACACCTTC.

For this clone: One junction end disagrees with the germline gene, perhaps due to a read error. The J gene is TRBJ2-2, the V gene TRBV7-7, with D maybe TRBD1 (5 bases). Per the germline V gene, CDR1 is SSHAT and CDR2 is FNYEAQ (reference sequence). The CDR3 consists of 15 residues. The CDR3 protein is CASSLGAGYTGELFF. The DNA for the CDR3 is TGTGCTAGCAGCTTAGGGGCAGGGTACACCGGGGAGCTGTTTTTT. The full variable domain, in which reference TRBV7-7 and TRBJ2-2 provide the parts outside the CDR3, is GAGVSQSPRYKVTKRGQDVTLRCDPISSHATLYWYQQALGQGPEFLTYFNYEAQPDKSGLPSDRFSAERPEGSISTLTIQRTEQRDSAMYRCASSLGAGYTGELFFGEGSRLTVL.

The chain combines TRBV29-1 with TRBJ1-3; D gene uncertain. The ends were cut back, 4 bases at V and 0 bases at J, with 10 bases in the middle. CDR1 is SQVTM, CDR2 ANQGSEA, per germline. The CDR3 has 14 residues. The CDR3 DNA reads TGCAGCGTTGTGTTTTTCAGCTCTGGAAACACCATATATTTT. It specifies CSVVFFSSGNTIYF.